Below, 24 T cell receptor beta chains from the same sample are listed, as sequenced in a study of T cell responses to AZD1222 COVID-19 vaccine. Profiled with immunoSEQ multiplex PCR; TCRdb holds only in-frame clones, not every one. In the table there are some 150,000 clones, about nine tenths of which are singletons. Sequencing was performed on peripheral blood, taken on day 0 of AZD1222 vaccination. The receptors derive from an adult in good health.

The J gene is TRBJ1-2, the V gene TRBV29-1; D is uncertain. Trimming cost V 3 bases and J 4 bases, with 18 bases left between them. Germline CDR1 and CDR2: SQVTM and ANQGSEA. This CDR3 has 15 amino acids. This chain's CDR3 is CSVDGEGPPLYGYTF. DNA of the CDR3: TGCAGCGTTGATGGTGAGGGCCCCCCACTCTATGGCTACACCTTC.

This chain links TRBV11-2 with TRBJ2-7; D is perhaps TRBD2 (5 bases). V lost 2 bases and J lost 0, with 11 bases in between. The germline V gene has CDR1 SGHAT and CDR2 FQNNGV. This CDR3 contains 15 residues. The CDR3 reads CASSLSRGTSYEQYF. The CDR3 DNA sequence: TGTGCCAGCAGCTTATCACGGGGAACCTCCTACGAGCAGTACTTC.

V and J are TRBV29-1 and TRBJ1-2; D remains ambiguous. V lost 3 bases to trimming and J lost 7 bases, with 12 bases between them. Germline V gives CDR1 SQVTM, CDR2 ANQGSEA. This CDR3 comprises 12 residues. CDR3 sequence (DNA): TGCAGCGTTGATGGGCTTTCCGGTGGCTACACCTTC. Amino acid sequence: CSVDGLSGGYTF.

Note on this clone: Other DNA sequences within the sample encode an identical CDR3. The J gene is TRBJ2-3, the V gene TRBV7-9, with 8 bases identical to TRBD1. The germline CDR1 and CDR2 sequences are SEHNR and FQNEAQ (reference sequence). Losses at the gene ends were 2 bases for V and 0 bases for J; bases not matched to a gene: 1. This CDR3 is built from 15 residues. The CDR3 bases are TGTGCCAGCAGCTTAAGACAGGGGAGCACAGATACGCAGTATTTT. Amino acid sequence: CASSLRQGSTDTQYF.

V is TRBV5-1 and J is TRBJ2-3, with 8 bases that match TRBD1. This CDR3 is built from 15 residues. Germline V lookup: CDR1 SGHRS, CDR2 YFSETQ. The ends lost 5 bases at V and 2 bases at J; junction bases unmatched: 7. The CDR3 coding sequence is TGCGCCAGCAGTCCAGGGGGCAGTAACACAGATACGCAGTATTTT. Amino acids: CASSPGGSNTDTQYF.

This rearrangement joins TRBV2 to TRBJ1-5; 8 bases match TRBD1. The germline gives CDR1 SNHLY, CDR2 FYNNEI. This CDR3 is 13 amino acids long. V lost 3 bases to trimming and J lost 7 bases; unmatched junction nucleotides: 2. The CDR3 loop is CASSDGQGQPQHF. CDR3 bases: TGTGCCAGCAGTGACGGACAGGGACAGCCCCAGCATTTT.

V and J are TRBV10-3 and TRBJ1-1; no clear D. The CDR3 extends over 13 amino acids. The ends were cut back, 4 bases at V and 5 bases at J, with 11 bases in the middle. Germline V gene sequence: CDR1 ENHRY, CDR2 SYGVKD. This CDR3 is CAISGAAGTEAFF. The CDR3 region has the DNA TGTGCCATCAGTGGGGCGGCAGGTACTGAAGCTTTCTTT.

The chain links TRBV7-9 to TRBJ1-3; D might be TRBD1 (5 bases). The CDR3 consists of 14 residues. CDR1 is SEHNR, CDR2 FQNEAQ, per germline (reference sequence). Trimming took 2 bases from V and 4 from J, leaving 9 bases between them. Here the CDR3 reads CASSLTGSGNTIYF. The CDR3 nucleotides read TGTGCCAGCAGCTTAACAGGATCCGGAAACACCATATATTTT. The full variable domain, completed using reference TRBV7-9 and TRBJ1-3, is DTGVSQNPRHKITKRGQNVTFRCDPISEHNRLYWYRQTLGQGPEFLTYFQNEAQLEKSRLLSDRFSAERPKGSFSTLEIQRTEQGDSAMYLCASSLTGSGNTIYFGEGSWLTVV.

The chain carries TRBV6-6 and TRBJ1-1; 9 bases align to TRBD1. J gave up 7 bases and V 8 bases, and 8 bases lay outside the gene matches. The CDR3 has 13 amino acids. From germline, CDR1 is MNHNY and CDR2 SVGAGI (reference sequence). CDR3 nucleotide sequence: TGTGCCAGCCGGGACAGGGAATTGGGTGAAGCTTTCTTT. Encoded protein: CASRDRELGEAFF.

This clone was observed once. The genes are TRBV7-9 and TRBJ2-2, with D perhaps matching TRBD1 (6 bases). V was clipped by 2 bases and J by 4 bases, with 17 bases between them. Per the germline V gene, CDR1 is SEHNR and CDR2 is FQNEAQ (reference sequence). The CDR3 sequence is 17 residues long. CDR3 sequence: CASSLLSRGRGTGELFF. Written as DNA, the CDR3 is TGTGCCAGCAGCTTACTCTCCCGGGGCAGGGGCACCGGGGAGCTGTTTTTT.

The rearrangement joins TRBV12-1 to TRBJ2-3. TRBV12-1 is designated a pseudogene. The CDR3 contains 14 residues. The CDR3 spells CASSSFRVSDTQYF. CDR3 in DNA: TGTGCCAGCAGCTCGTTTAGGGTATCAGATACGCAGTATTTT.

The genes are TRBV15 and TRBJ2-5; D is ambiguous. Germline V lookup: CDR1 LNHNV, CDR2 YYDKDF (reference sequence). Trimming took 0 bases from V and 2 from J, leaving 10 bases between them. The CDR3 totals 15 residues. The CDR3 reads CATSRESADQETQYF. CDR3 DNA: TGTGCCACCAGCAGAGAGTCGGCTGATCAAGAGACCCAGTACTTC.

This clone appeared once. The rearrangement joins TRBV11-2 to TRBJ2-2; D may match TRBD1 or TRBD2 (5 bases each). V was shortened by 1 base and J by 4 bases, with 13 bases between the two germline ends. Germline-derived CDR1 and CDR2 are SGHAT and FQNNGV. The CDR3 sequence is 16 residues long. This chain's CDR3 is CASSLVGGRSTGELFF. The CDR3 bases are TGTGCCAGCAGCTTAGTTGGGGGTAGGAGCACCGGGGAGCTGTTTTTT.

V gene TRBV28 combines with J gene TRBJ2-5, with TRBD2 matching 11 bases. With 3 bases clipped from V and 4 bases from J, the junction kept 7 bases outside the gene matches. Germline CDR1 and CDR2: MDHEN and SYDVKM. This CDR3 is built from 16 residues. CDR3 coding DNA: TGTGCCAGCAGTTTCACTAGCGGGAGATGGGGAGAGACCCAGTACTTC. It encodes CASSFTSGRWGETQYF.

This rearrangement joins TRBV6-1 to TRBJ1-3; D gene uncertain. The ends were cut back, 2 bases at V and 7 bases at J, with 15 bases in the middle. This CDR3 has 15 residues. The V gene's germline CDR1 is MNHNS and CDR2 SASEGT. The CDR3 is CASSESTLPGNTIYF. Written as DNA, the CDR3 is TGTGCCAGCAGTGAAAGCACACTACCGGGGAACACCATATATTTT.

The rearrangement links TRBV15 to TRBJ1-2; possibly TRBD1 for D (5 bases). CDR3 length: 15 amino acids. CDR1 and CDR2 (germline): LNHNV, YYDKDF (reference sequence). Between the trimmed V and J ends, which lost 5 bases and 3 bases, there was a span of 16 bases. The CDR3 coding sequence is TGTGCCACCAGCGCAGGAGGGGATACGGACTATGGCTACACCTTC. Its translation: CATSAGGDTDYGYTF.

The chain is built from TRBV6-5 and TRBJ2-5; TRBD2 aligns across 7 bases. Germline V gene data show CDR1 as MNHEY and CDR2 as SVGAGI. This CDR3 comprises 15 residues. The junction had 3 bases not matched to a gene; V was cut back by 0 bases and J by 2 bases. The CDR3 loop is CASSYSTGGQETQYF. DNA of the CDR3: TGTGCCAGCAGTTACTCGACGGGGGGACAAGAGACCCAGTACTTC.

This chain connects TRBV5-8 to TRBJ1-5; 10 bases agree with TRBD1. Germline CDR1 is SGHTS and CDR2 is YDEGEE. Unmatched junction bases numbered 9, after V lost 1 base and J lost 2 bases. This CDR3 has 18 amino acids. CDR3 nucleotide sequence: TGTGCCAGCAGCTTGCCGTTTAAGGACAGGGGGGGCAATCAGCCCCAGCATTTT. As protein: CASSLPFKDRGGNQPQHF. Filled out from reference TRBV5-8 and TRBJ1-5, the complete variable domain reads EAGVTQSPTHLIKTRGQQATLRCSPISGHTSVYWYQQALGLGLQFLLWYDEGEERNRGNFPPRFSGRQFPNYSSELNVNALELEDSALYLCASSLPFKDRGGNQPQHFGDGTRLSIL.

The chain is built from TRBV6-2 or TRBV6-3 and TRBJ1-5, with a possible D match to TRBD1 (5 bases). Per the germline V gene, CDR1 is MNHEY and CDR2 is SVGEGT. Trimming took 5 bases from V and 6 from J, leaving 14 bases between them. The CDR3 contains 14 residues. As DNA, the CDR3 is TGTGCCAGCAGTCATCTAGGGGCGCGTCAGCCCCAGCATTTT. It specifies CASSHLGARQPQHF.

This chain joins TRBV12-3 or TRBV12-4 and TRBJ1-2; no definite D call. Trimming left V 7 bases short and J 2 bases short, with 8 bases between. The length of the CDR3 is 12 residues. The CDR3 loop reads CASTSSNYGYTF. CDR3 nucleotide sequence: TGTGCCAGCACCTCAAGCAACTATGGCTACACCTTC.

The J gene is TRBJ2-6, the V gene TRBV27; the D gene is possibly TRBD2 (5 bases). The V and J ends lost 5 bases and 2 bases respectively, with 10 bases between them. Germline V gene data show CDR1 as MNHEY and CDR2 as SMNVEV (reference sequence). The CDR3 spans 15 residues. CDR3 sequence reads: CASSLREAGANVLTF. DNA for the CDR3: TGTGCCAGCAGTCTGAGGGAAGCTGGGGCCAACGTCCTGACTTTC.

The gene calls are TRBV4-1 and TRBJ1-1; 9 bases are a match to TRBD1. Germline lookup yields CDR1 MGHRA and CDR2 YSYEKL. Unmatched junction bases numbered 5, after V lost 3 bases and J lost 0 bases. The CDR3 is 16 residues long. As DNA, the CDR3 is TGCGCCAGCAGCCAGGGGACAGGGCTTATGAACACTGAAGCTTTCTTT. It is translated as CASSQGTGLMNTEAFF.

The V call is TRBV6-6, the J call TRBJ1-4, with 10 bases lining up with TRBD1. Germline V gene lookup returns CDR1 MNHNY and CDR2 SVGAGI (reference sequence). This CDR3 has 16 amino acids. The J segment lost 3 bases and the V segment lost 4 bases, leaving 5 bases of the junction unmatched. DNA of the CDR3: TGTGCCAGCAGTTGGGGACAGGGGTTTTCTAATGAAAAACTGTTTTTT. Protein product: CASSWGQGFSNEKLFF.

For this clone: Other DNA sequences from this sample encode an identical CDR3 as well. V and J are TRBV6-1 and TRBJ2-7; unclear D gene. This CDR3 comprises 11 residues. Deletions cut 3 bases from V and 4 bases from J, with 4 bases between. Germline lookup yields CDR1 MNHNS and CDR2 SASEGT. As DNA, the CDR3 is TGTGCCAGCAGTGATCAATACGAGCAGTACTTC. It codes for CASSDQYEQYF.